Below, 7 T cell receptor beta chains from the same sample are listed, as sequenced in a study of OX40 agonist ivuxolimab in advanced cancers. This table comes from immunoSEQ multiplex PCR, and its TCRdb copy is limited to in-frame clones, with some not included. The sample has around 55,000 clones; 80% to 90% are singletons. Specimen: CD4+ or CD8+ T cells sorted from blood, collected in a trial of the OX40 agonist ivuxolimab. These receptors all come from an adult with an advanced solid tumor such as melanoma, head and neck, liver or kidney cancer.

This clone appeared a single time. J is TRBJ2-1 and V is TRBV9, with 7 bases fitting TRBD2. The CDR3 length is 16 residues. The V and J ends lost 4 bases and 0 bases, in that order; junction bases with no gene match: 7. Germline V gene sequence: CDR1 SGDLS, CDR2 YYNGEE. The CDR3 loop is CASSPGGSISYNEQFF. In DNA, the CDR3 is TGTGCCAGCAGCCCCGGGGGGAGCATCTCCTACAATGAGCAGTTCTTC.

V gene TRBV4-3 combines with J gene TRBJ1-2; D possibly corresponds to TRBD1 (6 bases). Germline assignment: CDR1 LGHNA and CDR2 YSLEER. CDR3 length: 15 amino acids. Trimming took 1 base from V and 5 from J, leaving 14 bases between them. The CDR3 nucleotides read TGCGCCAGCAGCCAAGGGAGCACAGGGCGGTATGGCTACACCTTC. Its protein is CASSQGSTGRYGYTF.

The chain joins TRBV7-9 to TRBJ2-5, with D unclear. Between the trimmed V and J ends, which lost 1 base and 2 bases, there was a span of 8 bases. Germline V gene lookup returns CDR1 SEHNR and CDR2 FQNEAQ (reference sequence). The CDR3 has 14 residues. CDR3 in DNA: TGTGCCAGCAGCTTAGAAACTATTCAAGAGACCCAGTACTTC. It yields the protein CASSLETIQETQYF.

This clone was detected once. The V and J genes are TRBV28 and TRBJ2-1, with a tentative D call TRBD2 (6 bases). CDR1 MDHEN and CDR2 SYDVKM come from the germline V gene. Between the trimmed V and J ends, which lost 5 bases and 2 bases, there was a span of 19 bases. This CDR3 spans 17 amino acids. CDR3 coding DNA: TGTGCCAGCAGTGCCGGCGGGGCAGCTCAGACCTACAATGAGCAGTTCTTC. This codes for CASSAGGAAQTYNEQFF.

V gene TRBV5-1 combines with J gene TRBJ2-4; possible D gene TRBD2, 6 bases. The germline gives CDR1 SGHRS, CDR2 YFSETQ. This CDR3 is built from 13 residues. With 0 bases removed from V and 6 bases from J, the gap between germline ends came to 7 bases. DNA of the CDR3: TGCGCCAGCAGCTTGGCCGGGGGAAACATTCAGTACTTC. Amino acid sequence: CASSLAGGNIQYF. Complete variable domain (other parts from reference TRBV5-1 and TRBJ2-4): KAGVTQTPRYLIKTRGQQVTLSCSPISGHRSVSWYQQTPGQGLQFLFEYFSETQRNKGNFPGRFSGRQFSNSRSEMNVSTLELGDSALYLCASSLAGGNIQYFGAGTRLSVL.

The genes are TRBV27 and TRBJ1-6; D remains unclear. Germline V gives CDR1 MNHEY, CDR2 SMNVEV (reference sequence). The germline V and J ends were trimmed by 2 bases and 9 bases, with 14 bases remaining between them. The CDR3 is 15 amino acids. CDR3 sequence (DNA): TGTGCCAGCAGTTTAGCTGGTACGTCGGGTTCACCCCTCCACTTT. Its translation: CASSLAGTSGSPLHF.

This clone was detected only once. The chain joins TRBV9 to TRBJ2-3; 11 nucleotides match TRBD2. There are 16 residues in the CDR3. Looked up from germline, CDR1 is SGDLS and CDR2 is YYNGEE. V was pared by 4 bases and J by 4 bases, with 8 bases of the junction left unmatched. CDR3 coding DNA: TGTGCCAGCAGCATACTAGCGGGAGAGTCTGCAGATACGCAGTATTTT. Translation gives CASSILAGESADTQYF.